A single T cell receptor (beta chain) is shown here with its context. Its antigen target is currently unknown. Qualities for individual bases were not recorded, and no much larger clone is one base off. This sample is drawn from a study of cytomegalovirus exposure and HLA in healthy donors (TCRdb year 2017). For the wider study: An earlier analysis of 587 of the donors reported over 250 Gb of sequence data and about 120 million unique TCR beta sequences obtained from about 179 million T cells. An early release covering about 600 HLA-typed donors comprised 250 to 350 gigabases of sequencing data and approximately 85 million unique TCR sequences. Among the roughly 370 genotyped donors, roughly 80% belonged to the genetic ancestry cluster associated with self-reported Caucasian donors. The study was designed to test whether signatures of past pathogen exposure could be identified by cataloging public T cell receptors. The study used immunosequencing to profile the T cell repertoires of more than 650 subjects and linked those repertoires to cytomegalovirus serostatus. Along with the approximately 670-subject first cohort, a separate validation cohort of about 110 different subjects was used. To predict cytomegalovirus infection status, the study brought together high-throughput TCR immunosequencing, statistical association of individual TCRs with disease status, and machine learning. A later analysis re-analyzed previously published TCR beta repertoires from about 730 donors and added high-resolution HLA genotyping to study TCR occurrence patterns. Rather than drawing on any new phenotypic data, the later analysis identified candidate immune exposures from TCR beta sequences and the way those sequences occurred across donors. To decide whether each TCR beta V gene segment behaved as functional or pseudogenic, an earlier analysis of 587 of the donors relied on high-throughput TCR beta sequencing. Donor age, sex, ethnicity and CMV serostatus were compiled together with the repertoire data. A later genetic analysis took genome-wide SNP genotypes for about 55% of the 666 donors and used that subset as a discovery cohort. All discovery cohort repertoires had been generated using a single sequencing platform. HLA typing covered class I and class II loci at four-digit resolution. Typing coverage differed by locus: A, B, C, DRB1 and DQB1 were typed in roughly 620-630 donors, DQA1 in approximately 520, DPA1 in over 600, and DPB1 in around 490. Several DR-DQ haplotypes were treated as single units for association and clustering because of strong linkage in the cohort. Among about 410 genotyped donors of the cohort, an average of around 250,000 unique TCR beta nucleotide sequences was sequenced per donor, of which 15% to 20% were non-productive. Broader findings and caveats from the paper: The authors suggested that the approach could potentially be extended to other disease states and immunological phenotypes. According to a later genetic analysis, donors in an Asian-associated ancestry cluster had fewer N-insertions in productive TCRs than the approximately 700-donor mean. Immune exposure information for the cohort was limited to CMV serostatus. Three of the identified cytomegalovirus-associated TCR beta chains were confirmed in vitro to be specific for cytomegalovirus antigens. While some public TCRs were present in many individuals, most TCR sequences turned up only very rarely across donors. Because HLA typing was unavailable for some donors at each locus, only the typed subset was used in association tests. In a later analysis, HLA-associated TCR beta chains showed more clonal expansion and lower generation probabilities than non-associated chains that were equally common. Most CMV-associated TCR beta chains appeared to be HLA-restricted in a later analysis, and the HLA associations seemed to be driven largely by CMV exposure. A later analysis reported that several top co-occurrence clusters appeared linked to parvovirus B19, influenza, CMV and Epstein-Barr virus. In a later genetic analysis, a missense DCLRE1C variant was associated with V-gene and J-gene trimming of TCR beta chains, and the association was replicated in an independent cohort. Broadly in line with IMGT annotations, most TCR beta V segments showed up in productive rearrangements about 87% or about 30% of the time in an earlier analysis of under 700 of the donors. A further reported finding was that TCR beta sequences accurately predicted the HLA-A and HLA-B alleles for most subjects in the first cohort. Because counts were too low, roughly 18 rarely observed V segments, including chromosome 9 orphons, were left out of the earlier analysis of a few hundred of the donors. The sequencing pipeline was judged likely to have produced a cluster of highly shared sequence variants as a technical artifact. Some IMGT-functional V segments, including TRBV6-2 and TRBV6-3, could not be told apart with the 87-base-pair reads, so those segments were excluded. Cytomegalovirus status was reported to be diagnosed by the classifier with high specificity and sensitivity in both the original and validation cohorts. The cohort was sequenced for TCR beta chains only, and without alpha or paired-chain data the features that could be detected were limited. Presence/absence analyses assumed roughly uniform sequencing depth across donors, an assumption that may not hold. According to a later analysis, TCR association rates differed among HLA loci, with DRB1 alleles showing the most associated TCRs and HLA-C alleles showing the fewest. A total of 150 to 200 TCR beta chains were listed by the study as associated with cytomegalovirus. When HLA alleles, especially DR and DQ, strongly co-occurred, TCR associations were difficult to assign to individual alleles. A later analysis associated 16,951 TCR beta sequences with specific HLA alleles at a false discovery rate of 0.05. Correlated functional status among segregating V segments might be attributable to linkage disequilibrium, but an unknown experimental factor could not be ruled out.

Libraries were built with the immunoSEQ multiplex PCR assay. The multiplex PCR relied on a mix of 60 forward primers for TCR Vbeta segments and 13 reverse primers for TCR Jbeta segments. A multiplex PCR assay on genomic DNA amplified the CDR3 region of rearranged TCR beta genes. The Illumina HiSeq System was used to sequence the amplified TCR beta libraries as 87-base-pair reads. For the original study's pipeline: A later analysis tallied around 82 million unique TCR beta chains across the 666 repertoires, and some 12 million of those chains were shared by two or more donors. Raw reads were error-corrected and collapsed into unique sequences by a nearest-neighbor algorithm in which closely related sequences were merged to remove PCR and sequencing errors. Alignment of CDR3 sequences to IMGT reference sequences was used to assign V, D and J gene segments. Each retained sequence needed at least a six-nucleotide match to both a V gene segment and a J gene segment. A rearrangement was called productive if the CDR3 had no stop codons and remained in frame with V and J, and every other rearrangement was called non-productive. CDR3 was defined according to IMGT convention as the region running from the second conserved V-encoded cysteine to the conserved J-encoded phenylalanine. The earlier analysis of about 500 of the donors excluded sequences that lacked an unambiguous match to a single V gene segment. In an earlier analysis of a few hundred of the donors, V segments were called functional above 56.7% productive rearrangements and were called segregating when the between-donor standard deviation exceeded 5%. A statistical classification framework was built to diagnose cytomegalovirus status from the catalog of TCR beta chain sequences. A later analysis assigned V and J genes by comparing TCR nucleotide sequences with IMGT/GENE-DB human TR gene sequences. In a later analysis, CDR3 sequences and most-parsimonious VDJ recombination scenarios were assigned using the TCRdist pipeline. In a later analysis, each TCR beta chain was defined by its CDR3 amino acid sequence together with its V-gene family, and reads without a unique V-gene family were excluded. As a way to deal with suspected cross-contamination and a sequencing artifact, a later analysis dropped over 550 nucleotide sequences that were highly shared and had low generation probability. A later analysis calculated a clonal expansion index for each public chain from normalized within-repertoire ranks of inferred template counts. A later analysis computed generation probabilities with a VDJ recombination model fitted to out-of-frame rearrangements, and checked the results against IGoR. A later analysis scored TCR-TCR, TCR-HLA and TCR-CMV co-occurrence with hypergeometric tests, applying a repertoire-size bias correction to TCR pairs. A later analysis estimated false discovery rates by permuting HLA or CMV assignments 20 times. In a later analysis, co-occurring TCRs were grouped with DBSCAN, and TCRdist sequence similarity was added when clustering was performed within HLA-allele-positive subsets. Repertoires with fewer than 30,000 or more than 120,000 public chains were left out of co-occurrence clustering, as were five repertoires with anomalous nucleotide sharing. TCRdb obtained this table from immuneACCESS and retained in-frame rearrangements with V and J assigned. These tables miss some clones; where compared with another copy, unresolved V genes account for less than half of the shortfall, and the remainder is unexplained. V and J calls and clone size are those listed in that table; D and trimming were worked out from the DNA. Across this sample there are some 140,000 clones, with less than 80% seen only once. The ten largest make up about 6.8% of the sample.

After removal of 5 bases from V and 3 bases from J, the junction retains 11 bases not matched to a gene. CDR1 and CDR2 are drawn from the germline V gene (reference sequence): GTSNPN, SVGIG. From its cysteine to its phenylalanine, the CDR3 spans 18 amino acids. Solely the CDR3 DNA is kept, with 54 bases framed from the first base. The cohort comprised some 730 healthy bone marrow donors. At the time of sampling, every cohort member was nominally healthy, though immune exposures that went unrecorded were likely present. The donor tested CMV seropositive and was one of the 289 seropositive cohort members. A peripheral blood sample was provided by each donor, and peripheral blood mononuclear cells were used for TCR beta sequencing. Genomic DNA extraction from the blood cell samples was performed with the Qiagen DNeasy Blood Extraction Kit.

The sequenced sample consisted of PBMCs. The V gene is TRBV30 and the J gene is TRBJ2-6, and 12 bases in between align with TRBD2. This receptor was obtained from a middle-aged man in good health and CMV-seropositive. The CDR3 loop reads CAWCLRTSGIGGANVLTF. The sequenced DNA is TGTGCCTGGTGCCTAAGGACTAGCGGGATAGGTGGGGCCAACGTCCTGACTTTC.